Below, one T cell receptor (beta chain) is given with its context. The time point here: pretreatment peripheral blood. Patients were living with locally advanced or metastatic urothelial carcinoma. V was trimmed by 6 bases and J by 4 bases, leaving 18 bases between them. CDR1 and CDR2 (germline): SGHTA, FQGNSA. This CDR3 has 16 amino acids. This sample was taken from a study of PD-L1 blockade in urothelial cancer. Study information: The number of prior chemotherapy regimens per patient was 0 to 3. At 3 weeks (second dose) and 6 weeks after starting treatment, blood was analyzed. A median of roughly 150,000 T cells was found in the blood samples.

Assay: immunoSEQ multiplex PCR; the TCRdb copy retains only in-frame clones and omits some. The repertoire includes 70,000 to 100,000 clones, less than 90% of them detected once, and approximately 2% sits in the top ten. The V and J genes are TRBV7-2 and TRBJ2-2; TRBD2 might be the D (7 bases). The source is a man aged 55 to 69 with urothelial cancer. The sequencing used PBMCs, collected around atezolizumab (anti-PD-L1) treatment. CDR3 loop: CASRDMGGATTGELFF. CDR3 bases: TGTGCCAGCAGAGATATGGGGGGGGCAACCACCGGGGAGCTGTTTTTT.